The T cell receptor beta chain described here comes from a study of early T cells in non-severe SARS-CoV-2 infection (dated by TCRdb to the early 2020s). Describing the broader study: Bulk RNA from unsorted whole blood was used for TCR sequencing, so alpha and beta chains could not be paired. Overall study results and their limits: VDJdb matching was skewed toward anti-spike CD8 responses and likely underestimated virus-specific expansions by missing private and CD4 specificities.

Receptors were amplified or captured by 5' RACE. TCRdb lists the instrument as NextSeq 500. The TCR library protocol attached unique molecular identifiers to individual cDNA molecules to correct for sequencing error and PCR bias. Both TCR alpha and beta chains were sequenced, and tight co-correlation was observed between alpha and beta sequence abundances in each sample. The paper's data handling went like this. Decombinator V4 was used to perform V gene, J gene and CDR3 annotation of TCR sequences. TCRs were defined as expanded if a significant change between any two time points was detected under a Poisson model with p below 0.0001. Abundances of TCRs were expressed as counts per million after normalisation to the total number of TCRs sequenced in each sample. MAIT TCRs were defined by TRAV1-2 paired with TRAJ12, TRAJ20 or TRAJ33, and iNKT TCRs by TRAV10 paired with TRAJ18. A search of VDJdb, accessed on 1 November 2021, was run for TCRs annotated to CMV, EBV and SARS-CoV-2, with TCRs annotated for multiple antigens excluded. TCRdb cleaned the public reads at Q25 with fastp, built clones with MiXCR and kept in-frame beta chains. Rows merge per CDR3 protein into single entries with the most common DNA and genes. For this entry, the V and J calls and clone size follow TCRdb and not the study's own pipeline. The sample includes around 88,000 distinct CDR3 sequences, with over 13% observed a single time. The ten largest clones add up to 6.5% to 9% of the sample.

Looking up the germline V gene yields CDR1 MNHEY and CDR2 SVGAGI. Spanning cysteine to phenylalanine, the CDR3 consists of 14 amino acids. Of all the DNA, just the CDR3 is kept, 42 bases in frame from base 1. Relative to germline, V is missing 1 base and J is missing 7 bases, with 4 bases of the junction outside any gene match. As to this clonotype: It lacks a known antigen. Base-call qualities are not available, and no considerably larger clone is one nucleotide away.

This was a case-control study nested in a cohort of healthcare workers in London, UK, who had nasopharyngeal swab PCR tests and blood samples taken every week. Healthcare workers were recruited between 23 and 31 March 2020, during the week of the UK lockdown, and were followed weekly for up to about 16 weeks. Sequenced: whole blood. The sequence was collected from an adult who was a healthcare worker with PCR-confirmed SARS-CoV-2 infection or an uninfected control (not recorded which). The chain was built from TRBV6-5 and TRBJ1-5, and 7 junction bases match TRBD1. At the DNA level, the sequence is TGTGCCAGCAGTTACTACCAGGGGGACCAGCCCCAGCATTTT. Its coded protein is CASSYYQGDQPQHF.